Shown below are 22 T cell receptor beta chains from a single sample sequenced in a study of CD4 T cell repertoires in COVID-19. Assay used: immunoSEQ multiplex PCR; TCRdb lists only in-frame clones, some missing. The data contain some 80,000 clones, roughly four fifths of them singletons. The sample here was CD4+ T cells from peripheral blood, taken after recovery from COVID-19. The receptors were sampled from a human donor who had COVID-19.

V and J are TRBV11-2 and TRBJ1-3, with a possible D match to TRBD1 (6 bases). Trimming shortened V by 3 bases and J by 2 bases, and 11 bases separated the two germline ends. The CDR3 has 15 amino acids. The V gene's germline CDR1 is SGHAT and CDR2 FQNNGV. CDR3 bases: TGTGCCAGCAGCTTCACTAAGGGGGCTGGAAACACCATATATTTT. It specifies CASSFTKGAGNTIYF.

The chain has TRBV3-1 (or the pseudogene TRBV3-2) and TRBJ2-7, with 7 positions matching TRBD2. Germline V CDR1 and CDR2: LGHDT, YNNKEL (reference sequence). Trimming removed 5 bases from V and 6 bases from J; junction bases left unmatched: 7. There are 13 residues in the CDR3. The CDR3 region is CASSSSGVPEQYF. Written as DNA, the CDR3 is TGTGCCAGCAGCTCAAGCGGGGTGCCCGAGCAGTACTTC.

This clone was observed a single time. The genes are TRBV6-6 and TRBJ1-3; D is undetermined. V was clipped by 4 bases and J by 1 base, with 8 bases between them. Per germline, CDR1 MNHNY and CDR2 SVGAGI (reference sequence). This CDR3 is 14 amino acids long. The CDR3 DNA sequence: TGTGCCAGCAGTTTAGGGAGTTCTGGAAACACCATATATTTT. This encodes CASSLGSSGNTIYF.

The CDR3: CASSSPGGKTGELFF. As DNA, the CDR3 is TGTGCCAGCAGTTCTCCTGGGGGAAAGACCGGGGAGCTGTTTTTT. The V call is TRBV28, the J call TRBJ2-2; D possibly matches TRBD1 or TRBD2 (5 bases each). Germline V CDR1 and CDR2: MDHEN, SYDVKM. This CDR3 has 15 residues. Deletions cut 4 bases from V and 5 bases from J, with 14 bases between.

The DNA of the CDR3 is TGTGCCAGCAGCTTAACCCGTGGCGGCGAGCAGTACTTC. Protein product: CASSLTRGGEQYF. The V and J genes are TRBV7-3 and TRBJ2-7; D gene unclear. The CDR3 has 13 residues. Trimming left V 0 bases short and J 6 bases short, with 9 bases between. Per the germline V gene, CDR1 is SGHTA and CDR2 is FQGTGA.

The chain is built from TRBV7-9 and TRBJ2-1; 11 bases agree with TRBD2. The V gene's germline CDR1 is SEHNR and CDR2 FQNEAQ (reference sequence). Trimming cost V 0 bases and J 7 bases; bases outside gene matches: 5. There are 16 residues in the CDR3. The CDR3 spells CASSLAPLAGGNEQFF. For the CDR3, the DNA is TGTGCCAGCAGCTTAGCCCCGCTAGCGGGGGGAAATGAGCAGTTCTTC.

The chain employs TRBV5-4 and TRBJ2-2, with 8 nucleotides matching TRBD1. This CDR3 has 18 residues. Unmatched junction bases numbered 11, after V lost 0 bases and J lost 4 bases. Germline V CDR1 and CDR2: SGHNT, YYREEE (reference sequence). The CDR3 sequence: CASSLGGMTGAGTGELFF. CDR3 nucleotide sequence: TGTGCCAGCAGCTTGGGGGGCATGACAGGGGCGGGCACCGGGGAGCTGTTTTTT.

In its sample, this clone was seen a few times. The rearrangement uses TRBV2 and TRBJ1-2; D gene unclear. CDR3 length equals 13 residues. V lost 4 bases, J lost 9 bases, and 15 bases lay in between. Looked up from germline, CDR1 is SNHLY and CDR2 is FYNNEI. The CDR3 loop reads CASSVRREVSYTF. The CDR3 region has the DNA TGTGCCAGCAGTGTTAGGAGGGAAGTGAGCTACACCTTC. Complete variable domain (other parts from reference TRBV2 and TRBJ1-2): EPEVTQTPSHQVTQMGQEVILRCVPISNHLYFYWYRQILGQKVEFLVSFYNNEISEKSEIFDDQFSVERPDGSNFTLKIRSTKLEDSAMYFCASSVRREVSYTFGSGTRLTVV.

The CDR3 bases are TGTGCCAGCAGCCACTTGGTGGGTCATAATGAAAAACTGTTTTTT. This codes for CASSHLVGHNEKLFF. The chain employs TRBV5-5 and TRBJ1-4; D not resolved. From germline, CDR1 is SGHKS and CDR2 YYEKEE (reference sequence). The V end lost 4 bases, the J end lost 4 bases, and 14 bases lay between the germline ends. The CDR3 is made up of 15 amino acids.

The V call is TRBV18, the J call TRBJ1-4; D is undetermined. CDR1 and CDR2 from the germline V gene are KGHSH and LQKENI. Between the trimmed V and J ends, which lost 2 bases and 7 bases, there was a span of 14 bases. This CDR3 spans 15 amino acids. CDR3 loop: CASSPAGSPGEKLFF. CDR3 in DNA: TGTGCCAGCTCACCAGCCGGGAGCCCTGGTGAAAAACTGTTTTTT.

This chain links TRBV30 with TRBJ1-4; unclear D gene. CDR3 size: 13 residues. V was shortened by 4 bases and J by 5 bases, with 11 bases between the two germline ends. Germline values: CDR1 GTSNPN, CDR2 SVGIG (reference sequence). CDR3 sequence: CAWTRAQNEKLFF. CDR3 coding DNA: TGTGCCTGGACGCGGGCGCAAAATGAAAAACTGTTTTTT.

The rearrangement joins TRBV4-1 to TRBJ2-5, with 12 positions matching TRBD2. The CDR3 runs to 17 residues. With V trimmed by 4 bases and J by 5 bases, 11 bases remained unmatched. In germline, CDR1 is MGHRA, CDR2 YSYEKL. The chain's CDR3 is CASSPGASGGGRETQYF. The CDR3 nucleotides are TGCGCCAGCAGCCCGGGGGCTAGCGGGGGGGGAAGGGAGACCCAGTACTTC.

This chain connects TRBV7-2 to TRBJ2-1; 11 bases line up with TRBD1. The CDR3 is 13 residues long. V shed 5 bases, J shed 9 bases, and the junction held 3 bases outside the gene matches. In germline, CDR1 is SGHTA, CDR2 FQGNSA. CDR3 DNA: TGTGCCAGCAGCGGACAGGGGGCTGGTGAGCAGTTCTTC. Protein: CASSGQGAGEQFF.

The CDR3 bases are TGTGCCAGCAGTGAACACCGATCTTCCGGGTTTAATGAAAAACTGTTTTTT. Its translation: CASSEHRSSGFNEKLFF. The rearrangement joins TRBV25-1 to TRBJ1-4; D is ambiguous. This CDR3 region has 17 residues. Germline V lookup: CDR1 MGHDK, CDR2 SYGVNS. Trimming left V 2 bases short and J 4 bases short, with 17 bases between.

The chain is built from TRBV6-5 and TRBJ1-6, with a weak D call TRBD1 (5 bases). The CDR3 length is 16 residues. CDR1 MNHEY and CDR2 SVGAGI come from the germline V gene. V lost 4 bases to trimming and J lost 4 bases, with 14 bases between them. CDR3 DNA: TGTGCCAGCAGTTTGGGACCTGGGGGATATAATTCACCCCTCCACTTT. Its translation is CASSLGPGGYNSPLHF.

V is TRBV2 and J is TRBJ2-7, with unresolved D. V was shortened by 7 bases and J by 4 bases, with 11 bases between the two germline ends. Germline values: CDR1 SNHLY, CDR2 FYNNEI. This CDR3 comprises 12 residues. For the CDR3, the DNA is TGTGCCAGCAAGGCAGCCTTTTACGAGCAGTACTTC. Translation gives CASKAAFYEQYF.

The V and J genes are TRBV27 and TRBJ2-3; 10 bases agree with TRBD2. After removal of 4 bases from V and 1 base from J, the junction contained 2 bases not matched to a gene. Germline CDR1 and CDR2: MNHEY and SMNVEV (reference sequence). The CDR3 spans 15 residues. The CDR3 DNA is TGTGCCAGCAGTTCTAGCGGGAGTGGCACAGATACGCAGTATTTT. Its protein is CASSSSGSGTDTQYF.

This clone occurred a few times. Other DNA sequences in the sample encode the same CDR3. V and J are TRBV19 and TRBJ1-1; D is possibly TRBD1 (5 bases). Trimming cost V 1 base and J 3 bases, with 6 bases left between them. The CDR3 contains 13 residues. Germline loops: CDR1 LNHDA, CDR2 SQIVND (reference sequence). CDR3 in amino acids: CASSIARDTEAFF. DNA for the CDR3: TGTGCCAGTAGTATAGCCAGGGACACTGAAGCTTTCTTT.

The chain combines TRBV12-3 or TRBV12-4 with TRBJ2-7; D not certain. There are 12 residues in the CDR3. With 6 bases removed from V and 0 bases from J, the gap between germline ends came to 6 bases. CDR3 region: CASSFDSYEQYF. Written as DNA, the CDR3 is TGTGCCAGCAGCTTCGACTCCTACGAGCAGTACTTC.

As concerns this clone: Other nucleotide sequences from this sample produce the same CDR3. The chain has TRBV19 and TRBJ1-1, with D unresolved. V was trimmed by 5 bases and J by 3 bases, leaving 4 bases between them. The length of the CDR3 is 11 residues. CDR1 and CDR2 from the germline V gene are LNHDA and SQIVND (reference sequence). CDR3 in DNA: TGTGCCAGTAGTTTCTACACTGAAGCTTTCTTT. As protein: CASSFYTEAFF.

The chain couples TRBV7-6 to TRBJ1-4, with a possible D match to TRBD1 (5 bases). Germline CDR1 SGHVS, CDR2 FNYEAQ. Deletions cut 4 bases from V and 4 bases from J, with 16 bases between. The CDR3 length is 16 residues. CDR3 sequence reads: CASSSASRGINEKLFF. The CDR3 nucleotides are TGTGCCAGCAGCTCGGCCTCGCGGGGGATTAATGAAAAACTGTTTTTT.

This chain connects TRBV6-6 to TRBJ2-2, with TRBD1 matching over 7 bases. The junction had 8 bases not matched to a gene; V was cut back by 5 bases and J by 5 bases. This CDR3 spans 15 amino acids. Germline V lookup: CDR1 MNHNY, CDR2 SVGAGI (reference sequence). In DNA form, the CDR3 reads TGTGCCAGCAGTCCCCAGACAGGGCAAACCGGGGAGCTGTTTTTT. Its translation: CASSPQTGQTGELFF.